This T cell receptor (beta chain) was observed in a study of CD8 T cells in Susac syndrome. Study conclusions and caveats: Only a relatively small number of individuals were included in the TCR sequencing and HLA analysis.

Comment on this clonotype: The antigen remains unidentified.

Germline V gene lookup returns CDR1 PRHDT and CDR2 FYEKMQ (reference sequence). The CDR3 runs 14 residues. Trimming shortened V by 8 bases and J by 0 bases, and 11 bases separated the two germline ends. An input of roughly 0.5 to 1 ug of RNA was subjected to reverse transcription using random hexamers. Amplification of TCR beta CDR3 spanned 54 Vbeta and 13 Jbeta via immunoSEQ multiplex PCR. TCRdb independently ran MiXCR on the immunoSEQ multiplex PCR reads; one entry per CDR3 protein. The profile shows about 300,000 distinct CDR3 sequences, roughly 85% of them singletons. The authors sequenced TCR beta from blood CD8+ and CD4+ T cells. The patients who served as multiple sclerosis controls were treatment-naive and had stable or active relapsing-remitting disease that fulfilled the revised McDonald criteria.

The sequence derives from a human donor with multiple sclerosis. The chain employs TRBV13 and TRBJ2-1, with a weak D call TRBD1 (6 bases). Sequenced input: CD8+ T cells from PBMCs. The CDR3 protein is CASGTGSSYNEQFF. The CDR3 nucleotides are TGTGCCAGCGGAACAGGGAGCTCCTACAATGAGCAGTTCTTC.